This T cell receptor (beta chain) is drawn from a study of T cell changes during pregnancy in multiple sclerosis. Only in-frame clones appear in the TCRdb table, and some are missing; sequencing was by immunoSEQ multiplex PCR. The sample holds 34,000 or so clones, 85% to 90% seen once. The V gene's germline CDR1 is SGHTA and CDR2 FQGTGA. After removal of 2 bases from V and 3 bases from J, the junction contained 4 bases not matched to a gene. This CDR3 is built from 15 residues. The rearrangement joins TRBV7-3 to TRBJ2-3; 8 nucleotides align to TRBD2. The sequencing used CD8+ T cells from peripheral blood mononuclear cells, collected after pregnancy. The clonotype was recovered from a female donor with multiple sclerosis, enrolled in a pregnancy study. In nucleotides, the CDR3 is TGTGCCAGCAGCTTAGGACTAGCTAGTACAGATACGCAGTATTTT. The encoded protein is CASSLGLASTDTQYF.